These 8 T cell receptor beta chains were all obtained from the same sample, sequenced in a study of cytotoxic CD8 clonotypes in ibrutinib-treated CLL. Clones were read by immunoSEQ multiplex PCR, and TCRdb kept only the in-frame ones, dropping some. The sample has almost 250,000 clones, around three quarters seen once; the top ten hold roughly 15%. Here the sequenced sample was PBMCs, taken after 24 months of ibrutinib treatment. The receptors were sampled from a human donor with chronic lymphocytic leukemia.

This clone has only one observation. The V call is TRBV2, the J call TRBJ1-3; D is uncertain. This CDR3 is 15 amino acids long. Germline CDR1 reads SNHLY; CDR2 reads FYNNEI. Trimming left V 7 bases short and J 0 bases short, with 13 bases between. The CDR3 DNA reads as TGTGCCAGCACTCTCGACAAGAGCTCTGGAAACACCATATATTTT. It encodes CASTLDKSSGNTIYF.

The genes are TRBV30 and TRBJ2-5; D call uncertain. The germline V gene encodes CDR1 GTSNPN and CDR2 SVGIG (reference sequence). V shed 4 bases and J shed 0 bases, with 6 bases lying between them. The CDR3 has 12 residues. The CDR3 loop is CAWIGDQETQYF. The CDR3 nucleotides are TGTGCCTGGATAGGTGACCAAGAGACCCAGTACTTC.

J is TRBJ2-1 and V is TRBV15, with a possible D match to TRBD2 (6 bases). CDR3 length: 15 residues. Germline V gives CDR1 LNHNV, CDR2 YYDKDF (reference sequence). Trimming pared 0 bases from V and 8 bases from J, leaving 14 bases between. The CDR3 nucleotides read TGTGCCACCAGCAGAGAGGGACGGGAGACGGATGAGCAGTTCTTC. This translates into CATSREGRETDEQFF. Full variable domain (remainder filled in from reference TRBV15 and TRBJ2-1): DAMVIQNPRYQVTQFGKPVTLSCSQTLNHNVMYWYQQKSSQAPKLLFHYYDKDFNNEADTPDNFQSRRPNTSFCFLDIRSPGLGDTAMYLCATSREGRETDEQFFGPGTRLTVL.

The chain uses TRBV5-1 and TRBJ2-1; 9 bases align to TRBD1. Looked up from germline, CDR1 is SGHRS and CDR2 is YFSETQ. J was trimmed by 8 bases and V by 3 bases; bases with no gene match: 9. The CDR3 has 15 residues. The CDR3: CASSSLGQGYDEQFF. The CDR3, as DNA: TGCGCCAGCAGCTCCCTGGGACAGGGTTACGATGAGCAGTTCTTC.

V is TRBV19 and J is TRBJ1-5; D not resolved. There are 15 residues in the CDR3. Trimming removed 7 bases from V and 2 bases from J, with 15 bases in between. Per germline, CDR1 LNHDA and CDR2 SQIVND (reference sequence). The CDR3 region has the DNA TGTGCCAGTACCAGGACCCTAATAGGCAATCAGCCCCAGCATTTT. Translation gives CASTRTLIGNQPQHF.

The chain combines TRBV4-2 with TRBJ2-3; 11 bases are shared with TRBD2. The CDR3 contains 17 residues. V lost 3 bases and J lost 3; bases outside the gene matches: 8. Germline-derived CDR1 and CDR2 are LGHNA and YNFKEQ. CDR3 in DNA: TGTGCCAGCAGCCACCCCTTAGCGGGAGGGCCTACAGATACGCAGTATTTT. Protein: CASSHPLAGGPTDTQYF.

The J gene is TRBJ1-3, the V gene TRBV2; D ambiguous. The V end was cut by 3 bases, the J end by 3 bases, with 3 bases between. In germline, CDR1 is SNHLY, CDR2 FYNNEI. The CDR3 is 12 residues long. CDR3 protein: CASSEDGNTIYF. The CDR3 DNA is TGTGCCAGCAGTGAGGATGGAAACACCATATATTTT.

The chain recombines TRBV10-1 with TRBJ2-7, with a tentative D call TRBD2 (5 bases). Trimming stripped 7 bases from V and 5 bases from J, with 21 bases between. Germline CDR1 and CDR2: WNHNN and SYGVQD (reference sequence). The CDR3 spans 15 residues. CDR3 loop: CASIPWVGDGHEQYF. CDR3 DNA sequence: TGCGCCAGCATCCCGTGGGTGGGAGACGGCCACGAGCAGTACTTC.